This T cell receptor beta chain was recovered during a study of T-cell memory formation after mild COVID-19. This clonotype occurred a few times. Its antigen is unknown. The CDR3 spans 15 residues. With V trimmed by 4 bases and J by 2 bases, 2 bases remained unmatched. CDR1 is SGDLS, CDR2 YYNGEE, per germline. General study points: Pre-infection memory showed some responding clones, and this suggested that cross-reactive memory joined. What remained unconfirmed was the SARS-CoV-2 specificity of second-wave clones peaking on day 37.

TCRdb ran MiXCR on the 5' RACE reads and lists one entry per CDR3 protein. The sample has a few hundred thousand distinct CDR3 sequences, 16% seen once. Material for sequencing was PBMCs or a T cell subset sorted from them (not recorded which). The receptor comes from a man in his late teens or twenties who had mild COVID-19 (a few samples of this study predate the infection). Cell type and time point are not known. J is TRBJ2-2 and V is TRBV9; 10 bases match TRBD1. For the CDR3, the DNA is TGTGCCAGCAGCCGACAGGGGGCAAACACCGGGGAGCTGTTTTTT. This gives the protein CASSRQGANTGELFF.